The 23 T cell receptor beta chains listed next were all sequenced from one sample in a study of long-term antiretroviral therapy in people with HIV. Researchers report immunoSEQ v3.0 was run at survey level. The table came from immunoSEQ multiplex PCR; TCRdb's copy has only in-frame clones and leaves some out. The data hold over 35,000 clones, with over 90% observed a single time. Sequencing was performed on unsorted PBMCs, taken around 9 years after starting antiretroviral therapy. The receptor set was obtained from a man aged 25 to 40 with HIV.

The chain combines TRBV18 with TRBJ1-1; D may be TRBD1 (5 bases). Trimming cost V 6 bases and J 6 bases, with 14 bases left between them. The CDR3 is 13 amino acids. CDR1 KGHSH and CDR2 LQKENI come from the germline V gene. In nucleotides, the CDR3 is TGTGCCAGCTCTCCTAGACGGGGGGCTGAAGCTTTCTTT. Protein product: CASSPRRGAEAFF.

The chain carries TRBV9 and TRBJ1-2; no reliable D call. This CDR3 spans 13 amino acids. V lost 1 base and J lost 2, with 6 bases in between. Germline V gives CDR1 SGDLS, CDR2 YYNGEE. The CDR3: CASSVMQNYGYTF. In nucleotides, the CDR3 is TGTGCCAGCAGCGTAATGCAGAACTATGGCTACACCTTC.

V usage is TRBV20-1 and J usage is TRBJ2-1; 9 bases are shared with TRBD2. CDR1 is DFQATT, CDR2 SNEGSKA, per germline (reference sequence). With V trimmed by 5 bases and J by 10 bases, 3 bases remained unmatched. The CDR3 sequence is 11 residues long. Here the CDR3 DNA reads TGCAGTGCTCACAGCGGGAGGGAGCAGTTCTTC. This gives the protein CSAHSGREQFF.

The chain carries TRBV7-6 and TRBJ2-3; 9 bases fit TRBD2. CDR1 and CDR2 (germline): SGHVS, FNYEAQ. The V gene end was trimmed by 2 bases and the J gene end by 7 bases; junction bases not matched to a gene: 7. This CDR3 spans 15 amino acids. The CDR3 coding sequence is TGTGCCAGCAGCTTATCGGTAGCGGGGGATTATACGCAGTATTTT. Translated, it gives CASSLSVAGDYTQYF.

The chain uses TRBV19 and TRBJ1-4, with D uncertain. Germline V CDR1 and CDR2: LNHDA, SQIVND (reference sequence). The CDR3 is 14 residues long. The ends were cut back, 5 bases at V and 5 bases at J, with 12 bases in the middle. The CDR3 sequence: CASSEGSRNEKLFF. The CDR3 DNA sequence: TGTGCCAGTAGTGAAGGGTCCCGGAATGAAAAACTGTTTTTT.

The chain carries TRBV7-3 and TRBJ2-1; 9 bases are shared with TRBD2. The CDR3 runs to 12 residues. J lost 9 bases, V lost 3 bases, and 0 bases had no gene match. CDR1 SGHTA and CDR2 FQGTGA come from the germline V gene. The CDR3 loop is CASSFSGGEQFF. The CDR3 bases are TGTGCCAGCAGCTTTAGCGGGGGTGAGCAGTTCTTC.

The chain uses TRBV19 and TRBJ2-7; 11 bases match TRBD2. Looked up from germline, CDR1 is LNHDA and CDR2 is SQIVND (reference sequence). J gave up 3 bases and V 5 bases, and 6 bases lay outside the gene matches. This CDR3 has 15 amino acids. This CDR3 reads CASSATSGGFYEQYF. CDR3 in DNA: TGTGCCAGTAGTGCAACTAGCGGGGGCTTCTACGAGCAGTACTTC.

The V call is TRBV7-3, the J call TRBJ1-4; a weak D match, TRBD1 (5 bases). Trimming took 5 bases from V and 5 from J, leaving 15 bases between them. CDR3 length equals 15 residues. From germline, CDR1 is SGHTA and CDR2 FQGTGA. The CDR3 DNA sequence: TGTGCCAGCAGCCCGAACGGGGGTCCCAATGAAAAACTGTTTTTT. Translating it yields CASSPNGGPNEKLFF.

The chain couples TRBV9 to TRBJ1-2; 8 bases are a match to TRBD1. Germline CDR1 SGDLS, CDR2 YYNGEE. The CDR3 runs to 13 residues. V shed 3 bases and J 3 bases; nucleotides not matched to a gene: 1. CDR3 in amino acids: CASSEQGDYGYTF. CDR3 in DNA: TGTGCCAGCAGCGAACAGGGGGACTATGGCTACACCTTC. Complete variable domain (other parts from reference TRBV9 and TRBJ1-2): DSGVTQTPKHLITATGQRVTLRCSPRSGDLSVYWYQQSLDQGLQFLIQYYNGEERAKGNILERFSAQQFPDLHSELNLSSLELGDSALYFCASSEQGDYGYTFGSGTRLTVV.

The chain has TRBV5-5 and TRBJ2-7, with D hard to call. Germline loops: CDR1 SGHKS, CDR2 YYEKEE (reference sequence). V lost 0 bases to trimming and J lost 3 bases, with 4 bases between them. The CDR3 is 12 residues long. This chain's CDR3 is CASSLGVYEQYF. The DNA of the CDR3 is TGTGCCAGCAGCTTGGGAGTCTACGAGCAGTACTTC.

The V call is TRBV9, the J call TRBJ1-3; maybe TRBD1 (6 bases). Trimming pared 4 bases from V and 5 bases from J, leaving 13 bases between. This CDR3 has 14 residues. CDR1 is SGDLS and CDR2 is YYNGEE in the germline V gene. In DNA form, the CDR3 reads TGTGCCAGCAGCCCAGGGGACGGCAGAAACACCATATATTTT. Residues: CASSPGDGRNTIYF.

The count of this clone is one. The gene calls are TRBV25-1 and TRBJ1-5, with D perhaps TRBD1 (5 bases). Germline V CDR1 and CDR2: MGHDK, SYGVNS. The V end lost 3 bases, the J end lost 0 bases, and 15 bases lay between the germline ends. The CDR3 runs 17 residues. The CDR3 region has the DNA TGTGCCAGCAGTGATTCCCGTCGGGGGTCTAGCAATCAGCCCCAGCATTTT. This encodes CASSDSRRGSSNQPQHF.

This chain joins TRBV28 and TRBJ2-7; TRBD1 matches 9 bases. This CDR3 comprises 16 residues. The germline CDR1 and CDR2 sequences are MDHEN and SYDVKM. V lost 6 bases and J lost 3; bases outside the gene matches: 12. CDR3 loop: CASRIVTGTGIYEQYF. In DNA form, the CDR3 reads TGTGCCAGCAGAATCGTTACCGGGACAGGGATCTACGAGCAGTACTTC.

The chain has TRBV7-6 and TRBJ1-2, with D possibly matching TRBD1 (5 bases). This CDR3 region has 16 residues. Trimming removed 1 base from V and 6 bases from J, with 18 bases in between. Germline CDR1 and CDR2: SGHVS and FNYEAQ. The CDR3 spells CASSLDRSGGMDGYTF. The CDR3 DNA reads TGTGCCAGCAGCTTAGACAGGTCAGGAGGAATGGATGGCTACACCTTC.

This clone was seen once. The CDR3 is CASSEVGGGKDEQFF. The CDR3 coding sequence is TGTGCCAGCAGTGAAGTAGGCGGGGGAAAAGATGAGCAGTTCTTC. The chain uses TRBV2 and TRBJ2-1, with 7 bases aligning to TRBD2. The V and J ends lost 1 base and 8 bases, in that order; junction bases with no gene match: 8. The CDR3 consists of 15 residues. Germline lookup yields CDR1 SNHLY and CDR2 FYNNEI.

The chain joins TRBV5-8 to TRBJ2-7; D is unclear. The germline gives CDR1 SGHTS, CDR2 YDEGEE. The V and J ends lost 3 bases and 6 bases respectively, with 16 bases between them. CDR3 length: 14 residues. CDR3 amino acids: CASSSGGSFSEQYF. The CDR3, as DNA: TGTGCCAGCAGCTCTGGTGGCAGCTTCTCCGAGCAGTACTTC.

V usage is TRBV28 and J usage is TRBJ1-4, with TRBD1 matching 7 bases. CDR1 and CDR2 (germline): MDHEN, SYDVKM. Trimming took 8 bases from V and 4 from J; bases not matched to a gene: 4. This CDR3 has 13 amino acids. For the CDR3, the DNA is TGTGCCAGCCTGGGACAGAATAATGAAAAACTGTTTTTT. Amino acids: CASLGQNNEKLFF.

CDR3 sequence (DNA): TGTGCCAGCAGACCGACTACATACTCCTACGAGCAGTACTTC. It codes for CASRPTTYSYEQYF. The chain joins TRBV6-5 to TRBJ2-7; weak D call: TRBD2 (5 bases). Trimming took off 6 bases at V and 0 bases at J, with 12 bases between the two ends. CDR1 and CDR2 (germline): MNHEY, SVGAGI. The CDR3 consists of 14 residues.

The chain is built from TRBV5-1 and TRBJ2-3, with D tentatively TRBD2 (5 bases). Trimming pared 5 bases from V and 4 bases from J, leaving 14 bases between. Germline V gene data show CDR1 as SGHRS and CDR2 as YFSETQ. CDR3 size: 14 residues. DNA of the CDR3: TGCGCCAGCAGACAGCGTGCGGGCGCAGATACGCAGTATTTT. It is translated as CASRQRAGADTQYF.

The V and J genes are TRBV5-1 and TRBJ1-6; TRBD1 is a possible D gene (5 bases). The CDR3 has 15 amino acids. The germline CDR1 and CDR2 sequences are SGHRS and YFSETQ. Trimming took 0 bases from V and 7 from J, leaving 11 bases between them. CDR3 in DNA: TGCGCCAGCAGCTTGGAGGGGCCGGGGAATTCACCCCTCCACTTT. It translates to CASSLEGPGNSPLHF.

The CDR3 nucleotides read TGTGCCAGCAGTTTCAGCGGACCAGAGAGAACCTACACCTTC. Translation gives CASSFSGPERTYTF. The chain links TRBV27 to TRBJ1-2; D remains ambiguous. Trimming shortened V by 3 bases and J by 10 bases, and 18 bases separated the two germline ends. This CDR3 has 14 residues. Looked up from germline, CDR1 is MNHEY and CDR2 is SMNVEV (reference sequence).

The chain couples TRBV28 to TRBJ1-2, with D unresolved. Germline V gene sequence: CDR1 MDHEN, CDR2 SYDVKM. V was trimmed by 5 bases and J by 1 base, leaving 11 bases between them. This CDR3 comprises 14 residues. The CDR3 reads CASSPTFLNYGYTF. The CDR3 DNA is TGTGCCAGCAGTCCGACATTCCTTAACTATGGCTACACCTTC.

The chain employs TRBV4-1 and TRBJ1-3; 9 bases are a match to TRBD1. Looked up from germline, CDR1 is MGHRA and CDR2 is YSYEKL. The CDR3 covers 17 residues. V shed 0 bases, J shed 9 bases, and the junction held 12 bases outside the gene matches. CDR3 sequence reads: CASSQDTRQGVGITIYF. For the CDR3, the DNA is TGCGCCAGCAGCCAAGATACGCGACAGGGGGTCGGTATCACCATATATTTT.